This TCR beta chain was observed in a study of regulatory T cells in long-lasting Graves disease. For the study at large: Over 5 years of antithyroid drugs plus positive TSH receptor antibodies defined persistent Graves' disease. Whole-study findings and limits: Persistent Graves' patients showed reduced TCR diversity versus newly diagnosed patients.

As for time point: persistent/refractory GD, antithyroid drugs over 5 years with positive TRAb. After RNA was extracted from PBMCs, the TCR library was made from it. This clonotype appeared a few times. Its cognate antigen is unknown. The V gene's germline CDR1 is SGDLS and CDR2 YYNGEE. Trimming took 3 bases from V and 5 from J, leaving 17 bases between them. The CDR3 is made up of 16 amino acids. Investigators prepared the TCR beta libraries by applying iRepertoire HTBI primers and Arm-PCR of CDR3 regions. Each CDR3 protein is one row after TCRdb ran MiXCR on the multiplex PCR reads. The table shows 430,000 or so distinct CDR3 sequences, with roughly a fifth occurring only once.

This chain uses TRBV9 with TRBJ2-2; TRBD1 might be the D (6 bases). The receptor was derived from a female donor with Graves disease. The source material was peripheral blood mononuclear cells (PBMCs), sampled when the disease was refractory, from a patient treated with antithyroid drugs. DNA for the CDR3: TGTGCCAGCAGCGCTGGAACCGGGACAAAAACCGGGGAGCTGTTTTTT. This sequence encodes CASSAGTGTKTGELFF.